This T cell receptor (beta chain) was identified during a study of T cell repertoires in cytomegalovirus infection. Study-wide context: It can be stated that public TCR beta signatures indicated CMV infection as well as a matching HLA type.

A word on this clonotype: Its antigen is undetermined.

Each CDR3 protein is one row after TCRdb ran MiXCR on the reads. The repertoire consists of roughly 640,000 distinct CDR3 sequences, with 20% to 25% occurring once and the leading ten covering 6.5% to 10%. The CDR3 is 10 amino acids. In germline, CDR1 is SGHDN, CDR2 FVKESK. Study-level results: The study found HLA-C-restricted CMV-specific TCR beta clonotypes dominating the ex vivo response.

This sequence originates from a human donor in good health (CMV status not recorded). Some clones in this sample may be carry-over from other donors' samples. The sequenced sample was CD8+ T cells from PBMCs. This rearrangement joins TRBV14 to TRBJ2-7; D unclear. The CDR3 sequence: CVSSQDEQYV. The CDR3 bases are TGTGTCAGCAGCCAAGACGAGCAGTACGTC.